A single sample is the source of the 2 T cell receptor beta chains below, sequenced in a study of CD8 T cells in Susac syndrome. With random hexamers, reverse transcription was performed on about 0.45 to 1 ug of RNA. TCRdb reanalysed the immunoSEQ multiplex PCR reads using MiXCR and keeps one entry per CDR3 protein. The sample holds 150,000 to 180,000 distinct CDR3 sequences, roughly 95% seen once. The sample consisted of CD8+ T cells from PBMCs. These receptors all stem from a human donor with multiple sclerosis.

The rearrangement links TRBV20-1 to TRBJ2-7; 8 positions agree with TRBD1. The CDR3 has 14 residues. Germline-derived CDR1 and CDR2 are DFQATT and SNEGSKA (reference sequence). J gave up 0 bases and V 2 bases, and 3 bases lay outside the gene matches. The CDR3 spells CSARWDRHSYEQYF. The CDR3 nucleotides are TGCAGTGCTAGATGGGACAGGCACTCCTACGAGCAGTACTTC.

The V and J genes are TRBV7-3 and TRBJ2-4; D unclear. Trimming pared 2 bases from V and 8 bases from J, leaving 19 bases between. Per germline, CDR1 SGHTA and CDR2 FQGTGA. This CDR3 contains 16 residues. CDR3 sequence (DNA): TGTGCCAGCAGCTTAGCCCCCGTGGACGAGGCTGACATTCAGTACTTC. Its translation is CASSLAPVDEADIQYF.